Described below is a single TCR beta chain sequence and its context. Some clones are missing from TCRdb's copy, which holds only in-frame ones; the method was immunoSEQ multiplex PCR. The repertoire consists of about 36,000 clones, with approximately 94% occurring once and the leading ten covering 1.5% to 2%. This record belongs to a study of control samples from healthy donors and cancer patients. This CDR3 comprises 14 residues. Germline V gene data show CDR1 as MNHEY and CDR2 as SMNVEV (reference sequence). Trimming shortened V by 2 bases and J by 7 bases, and 11 bases separated the two germline ends.

The V call is TRBV27, the J call TRBJ1-4; a possible D gene is TRBD1 (5 bases). The source material was PBMCs. The sequence was collected from a man aged 40-49 years with colorectal cancer. The DNA of the CDR3 is TGTGCCAGCAGTTTACAGGGTAGATTTGAAAAACTGTTTTTT. This gives the protein CASSLQGRFEKLFF.